Below, one T cell receptor beta chain is given with its context. This specimen belongs to a study of T cell changes during pregnancy in multiple sclerosis. This CDR3 has 12 residues. Germline CDR1 and CDR2: MDHEN and SYDVKM. The germline V and J ends were trimmed by 3 bases and 8 bases, with 10 bases remaining between them. TCRdb's table, derived via immunoSEQ multiplex PCR, lists solely in-frame clones and lacks some. This sample has some 89,000 clones, with approximately 94% found just once. This clonotype was obtained from a female donor with multiple sclerosis, enrolled in a pregnancy study. The chain carries TRBV28 and TRBJ1-1; TRBD1 might be the D (5 bases). Sequencing used peripheral blood, obtained in the third trimester of pregnancy. The CDR3 loop is CASSFHRTEAFF. The CDR3 DNA reads as TGTGCCAGCAGTTTTCATCGGACAGAAGCTTTCTTT.